This passage covers 10 T cell receptor beta chains from one sample sequenced in a study of cytomegalovirus exposure and HLA in healthy donors. The PCR contained 60 Vbeta and 13 Jbeta primers. Assay used: immunoSEQ multiplex PCR; TCRdb lists only in-frame clones, some missing. The sample includes fewer than 25,000 clones, 65% to 85% of them seen just once. Source material: PBMCs. The origin of the receptors is a man aged 60 to 75 in good health and CMV-seronegative.

The CDR3 DNA follows: TGTGCCACCAGCAGGGCCGACAGGGGGCGGGAGCAGTTCTTC. The encoded protein is CATSRADRGREQFF. The chain joins TRBV15 to TRBJ2-1; TRBD1 matches at 10 bases. Germline V gives CDR1 LNHNV, CDR2 YYDKDF (reference sequence). Trimming at V came to 3 bases and at J to 10 bases, leaving 6 bases not matched to a gene. The CDR3 is 14 amino acids.

The gene calls are TRBV7-3 and TRBJ2-7; D might be TRBD2 (6 bases). Germline loops: CDR1 SGHTA, CDR2 FQGTGA. This CDR3 contains 15 residues. Trimming shortened V by 5 bases and J by 7 bases, and 21 bases separated the two germline ends. The CDR3 DNA reads as TGTGCCAGCAGCCCCTCTTTAGCGGCATCGGGAGAGCAGTACTTC. This translates into CASSPSLAASGEQYF.

The chain combines TRBV5-4 with TRBJ2-7, with 8 bases matching TRBD1. The CDR3 has 16 amino acids. V lost 2 bases, J lost 4 bases, and 11 bases stayed unmatched. Germline V gene data show CDR1 as SGHNT and CDR2 as YYREEE (reference sequence). The CDR3 DNA reads TGTGCCAGCAGCTTTGGGTGGAGGACAGGGTTGTACGAGCAGTACTTC. Protein product: CASSFGWRTGLYEQYF.

The chain carries TRBV5-6 and TRBJ2-3; TRBD2 might be the D (6 bases). Looked up from germline, CDR1 is SGHDT and CDR2 is YYEEEE. This CDR3 contains 15 residues. The germline V and J ends were trimmed by 4 bases and 4 bases, with 16 bases remaining between them. The CDR3 nucleotides are TGTGCCAGCAGCGGTATAGGGTTAGCGGCAGATACGCAGTATTTT. Encoded protein: CASSGIGLAADTQYF.

This chain connects TRBV7-2 to TRBJ2-7, with 11 bases fitting TRBD2. This CDR3 comprises 17 residues. With V trimmed by 5 bases and J by 2 bases, 11 bases remained unmatched. From germline, CDR1 is SGHTA and CDR2 FQGNSA. This CDR3 is CASSLVGTSGVAYEQYF. The CDR3 nucleotides read TGTGCCAGCAGCCTAGTCGGGACTAGCGGAGTGGCCTACGAGCAGTACTTC.

The chain is built from TRBV7-2 and TRBJ2-5; the match to TRBD1 covers 9 bases. The trim removed 3 bases at V and 6 bases at J, leaving 8 bases unmatched. CDR3 length equals 15 residues. CDR1 SGHTA and CDR2 FQGNSA come from the germline V gene. For the CDR3, the DNA is TGTGCCAGCAGCTTCCGACAGGGGGGGGAGAAGACCCAGTACTTC. Translated: CASSFRQGGEKTQYF.

V is TRBV2 and J is TRBJ1-3; TRBD1 matches 10 bases. Germline V gene sequence: CDR1 SNHLY, CDR2 FYNNEI. The CDR3 has 15 amino acids. The V and J ends lost 8 bases and 4 bases, in that order; junction bases with no gene match: 8. The CDR3 sequence: CASGRQGAPGNTIYF. The CDR3, as DNA: TGTGCCAGCGGCCGACAGGGGGCGCCAGGAAACACCATATATTTT.

The V gene is TRBV7-9, the J gene TRBJ2-5; no definite D call. Germline loops: CDR1 SEHNR, CDR2 FQNEAQ (reference sequence). The V end was cut by 1 base, the J end by 1 base, with 13 bases between. The CDR3 is 16 amino acids. The CDR3 DNA sequence: TGTGCCAGCAGCTTAGATTTGGGCAATCTCCAAGAGACCCAGTACTTC. It codes for CASSLDLGNLQETQYF.

The chain has TRBV28 and TRBJ1-4, with 7 bases lining up with TRBD1. CDR1 is MDHEN and CDR2 is SYDVKM in the germline V gene. The ends lost 5 bases at V and 2 bases at J; junction bases unmatched: 14. The CDR3 spans 18 residues. The CDR3 protein is CASSPGQVQGATNEKLFF. The CDR3 nucleotides read TGTGCCAGCAGTCCCGGACAGGTTCAAGGTGCGACTAATGAAAAACTGTTTTTT.

The rearrangement uses TRBV7-9 and TRBJ2-7; perhaps TRBD1 as D (5 bases). Trimming left V 6 bases short and J 2 bases short, with 11 bases between. The CDR3 sequence is 13 residues long. Per the germline V gene, CDR1 is SEHNR and CDR2 is FQNEAQ (reference sequence). The CDR3 reads CASRPGKAYEQYF. CDR3 bases: TGTGCCAGCAGGCCAGGGAAGGCCTACGAGCAGTACTTC.